These T cell receptor beta chains were read from a single sample in a study of blood T cell repertoires in COVID-19. The assay was immunoSEQ multiplex PCR, and TCRdb's table has in-frame clones only and misses some. The table includes 350,000 to 400,000 clones, approximately 89% detected once. The sample comprised PBMCs or T cells enriched from blood (not recorded which). These receptor sequences come from a middle-aged man in a cohort exposed to, infected with or recovered from COVID-19 (not recorded which). Both conserved end residues are part of each CDR3. Each record gives: V gene, clone size, J gene, D gene, CDR3 DNA, CDR3 protein. A D gene is named only where the DNA matches it firmly. Rows give clone size only sometimes, using once, few, many, or a class for an expanded clone.

>TRBV9|.|TRBJ1-3|TRBD1
TGTGCCAGCAGCGGCATGGGACAGGGTGATGGAAACACCATATATTTT
CASSGMGQGDGNTIYF
>TRBV2|once|TRBJ1-1|.
TGTGCCATCCCGGGAATCCCGGACACTGAAGCTTTCTTT
CAIPGIPDTEAFF
>TRBV9|.|TRBJ1-2|TRBD1
TGTGCCAGCAGCATCCGGGACAGGTCTAACTATGGCTACACCTTC
CASSIRDRSNYGYTF
>TRBV5-4|.|TRBJ2-4|.
TGTGCCAGCAGCTTGGATTCGAAAAACATTCAGTACTTC
CASSLDSKNIQYF
>TRBV4-1|.|TRBJ2-2|TRBD2
TGCGCCAGCAGCCAAGATAAACTAGCGGGGAACATCGCGAACACCGGGGAGCTGTTTTTT
CASSQDKLAGNIANTGELFF
>TRBV28|.|TRBJ1-2|TRBD1
TGTGCCAGCAGTTTATTGGGAGGACAGGTCACTAACTATGGCTACACCTTC
CASSLLGGQVTNYGYTF
>TRBV27|.|TRBJ2-7|TRBD2
TGTGCCAGCGCTCTCGAGACTAGCGGGATCAACGAGCAGTACTTC
CASALETSGINEQYF
>TRBV2|.|TRBJ2-3|TRBD2
TGTGCCAGCAGTTCAAGGACTAGCGGGCGGAAGTTT
CASSSRTSGRKF
>TRBV28|.|TRBJ2-7|TRBD1
TGTGCCAGCAGTATTCCGGGACAGGGGAGGGAGCAGTACTTC
CASSIPGQGREQYF
>TRBV25-1|.|TRBJ2-3|TRBD1
TGTGCCAGCAGTGAATGGGGACAGGGGGCCACAGATACGCAGTATTTT
CASSEWGQGATDTQYF
>TRBV7-8|few|TRBJ2-1|.
TGTGCCAGCAGCTTAGGAGCCCTAGGGAGCTCCTACAATGAGCAGTTCTTC
CASSLGALGSSYNEQFF
>TRBV27|.|TRBJ1-2|TRBD1
TGTGCCAGCAGTAGGGGACAGGGCTCCTATGGCTACACCTTC
CASSRGQGSYGYTF
>TRBV3-1/TRBV3-2|.|TRBJ1-6|TRBD1
TGTGCCAGCACCTCGGACAGGGGAAATTCACCCCTCCACTTT
CASTSDRGNSPLHF
>TRBV30|.|TRBJ2-7|.
TGTGCCTGGAGTTCAGGGCTCTACGAGCAGTACTTC
CAWSSGLYEQYF
>TRBV3-1/TRBV3-2|.|TRBJ1-1|.
TGTGCCAGCAGCTCGTTGCGGTCCCCTGAAGCTTTCTTT
CASSSLRSPEAFF
>TRBV30|.|TRBJ1-2|.
TGTGCCTGGAGCGCAGGGGTTCAGCTAAGATATGGCTACACCTTC
CAWSAGVQLRYGYTF
>TRBV18|once|TRBJ2-1|TRBD2
TGTGCCAGCTCACCACCGCAACTAGCGGTCTACAATGAGCAGTTCTTC
CASSPPQLAVYNEQFF
>TRBV5-5|once|TRBJ2-3|.
TGTGCCAGCAGCTTGGGTTCAGCGACAGATACGCAGTATTTT
CASSLGSATDTQYF
>TRBV29-1|once|TRBJ1-1|TRBD1
TGCAGCGTGGGGACAGGGGGCACTGAAGCTTTCTTT
CSVGTGGTEAFF
>TRBV7-6|.|TRBJ1-5|.
TGTGCCAGCAGCTTAGGGACGGGGAATCAGCCCCAGCATTTT
CASSLGTGNQPQHF
>TRBV14|few|TRBJ2-7|.
TGTGCCAGCAGCCAAACTAGCTGGGCCGAGCAGTACTTC
CASSQTSWAEQYF
>TRBV28|.|TRBJ1-5|TRBD1
TGTGCCAGCAGATCCGGGACAGGGAATCAGCCCCAGCATTTT
CASRSGTGNQPQHF
>TRBV3-1/TRBV3-2|.|TRBJ2-1|TRBD2
TGTGCCAGCAGCCCTCTAGCGGGAGGTCACAATGAGCAGTTCTTC
CASSPLAGGHNEQFF
>TRBV3-1/TRBV3-2|.|TRBJ1-3|.
TGTGCCAGCAGCCCAAGACGGACATCTGGAAACACCATATATTTT
CASSPRRTSGNTIYF
>TRBV27|.|TRBJ2-7|TRBD2
TGTGCCAGCAGATACCGGGAGGGCCCCTACGAGCAGTACTTC
CASRYREGPYEQYF
>TRBV10-3|.|TRBJ2-6|TRBD1
TGTGCCATCAAAGCTACCGGGACAGGAGACCTCTCTGGGGCCAACGTCCTGACTTTC
CAIKATGTGDLSGANVLTF
>TRBV10-3|.|TRBJ2-1|TRBD2
TGTGCCATCCGGTTAGAGCGGGAGGGCAATGAGCAGTTCTTC
CAIRLEREGNEQFF
>TRBV27|.|TRBJ2-2|.
TGTGCCAGCAGAATGGGACAGAACACCGGGGAGCTGTTTTTT
CASRMGQNTGELFF
>TRBV19|once|TRBJ2-5|TRBD2
TGTGCCAGTAGTATCTGGGCTAGCGGGACGGAGACCCAGTACTTC
CASSIWASGTETQYF